The 10 T cell receptor beta chains reported below all come from one sample, sequenced in a study of lymphopenia after photon versus proton radiotherapy. TCRdb's copy holds only in-frame clones and misses some; the assay was immunoSEQ multiplex PCR. Of approximately 30,000 clones listed, around 83% are singletons. The source was peripheral blood, collected from a patient treated with photon-based radiotherapy. These receptors all stem from a woman between 50 and 59 years old with pancreatic cancer.

This clone has just one count. This chain links TRBV27 with TRBJ1-1, with 9 bases fitting TRBD1. V gave up 4 bases and J gave up 0 bases; unmatched junction bases: 9. The germline gives CDR1 MNHEY, CDR2 SMNVEV (reference sequence). The CDR3 spans 17 residues. The CDR3 spells CASSSWTGDGMNTEAFF. The CDR3 region has the DNA TGTGCCAGCAGTTCCTGGACAGGGGATGGCATGAACACTGAAGCTTTCTTT.

J is TRBJ2-7 and V is TRBV6-5; D possibly corresponds to TRBD2 (6 bases). This CDR3 is 15 amino acids long. The germline gives CDR1 MNHEY, CDR2 SVGAGI. With 2 bases removed from V and 2 bases from J, the gap between germline ends came to 13 bases. The CDR3 sequence is CASSYDGGRTYEQYF. The CDR3 DNA reads TGTGCCAGCAGTTACGACGGAGGGAGAACCTACGAGCAGTACTTC.

This rearrangement joins TRBV4-3 to TRBJ2-7; maybe TRBD1 (5 bases). Trimming took 1 base from V and 6 from J, leaving 16 bases between them. The CDR3 has 15 residues. The germline CDR1 and CDR2 sequences are LGHNA and YSLEER. The CDR3, as DNA: TGCGCCAGCAGCCAAGGAACAGGAAGACTGGCCGAGCAGTACTTC. Amino acid sequence: CASSQGTGRLAEQYF.

The chain has TRBV4-1 and TRBJ1-5; 7 bases fit TRBD1. The CDR3 covers 19 residues. V gave up 0 bases and J gave up 3 bases; unmatched junction bases: 14. CDR1 and CDR2 (germline): MGHRA, YSYEKL. CDR3 region: CASSQDGEGAPRFNQPQHF. The CDR3 DNA is TGCGCCAGCAGCCAAGATGGGGAGGGGGCGCCTCGATTCAATCAGCCCCAGCATTTT.

This chain joins TRBV6-6 and TRBJ2-1; TRBD1 might be the D (5 bases). This CDR3 is built from 12 residues. The germline V gene has CDR1 MNHNY and CDR2 SVGAGI (reference sequence). The V gene lost 2 bases and the J gene lost 14 bases, with 13 bases spanning the gap. CDR3 region: CASSYVGQPEFF. The CDR3 nucleotides read TGTGCCAGCAGTTACGTGGGGCAGCCTGAGTTCTTC.

The chain links TRBV19 to TRBJ1-4; D remains unclear. Per germline, CDR1 LNHDA and CDR2 SQIVND (reference sequence). V was cut by 7 bases and J by 0 bases, with 9 bases left in between. The CDR3 covers 14 residues. For the CDR3, the DNA is TGTGCCAGTACCTCGCTTCCAACTAATGAAAAACTGTTTTTT. Encoded protein: CASTSLPTNEKLFF.

This rearrangement joins TRBV10-3 to TRBJ2-1; D not resolved. The CDR3 sequence is 14 residues long. Between the trimmed V and J ends, which lost 6 bases and 0 bases, there was a span of 9 bases. Germline loops: CDR1 ENHRY, CDR2 SYGVKD. CDR3 loop: CAISRQASYNEQFF. The CDR3 DNA sequence: TGTGCCATCAGCCGACAAGCCTCCTACAATGAGCAGTTCTTC.

J is TRBJ2-5 and V is TRBV19; TRBD1 agrees at 10 bases. With V trimmed by 5 bases and J by 5 bases, 8 bases remained unmatched. In germline, CDR1 is LNHDA, CDR2 SQIVND (reference sequence). The CDR3 is made up of 15 amino acids. For the CDR3, the DNA is TGTGCCAGTAGTTTCCGACAGGGGGCGAGGGAGACCCAGTACTTC. This codes for CASSFRQGARETQYF.

The DNA for the CDR3 is TGTGCCAGCAGCCTTACGCTGCAGGATAGCCCCTACAATGAGCAGTTCTTC. The encoded protein is CASSLTLQDSPYNEQFF. V gene TRBV7-2 combines with J gene TRBJ2-1; D call uncertain. Germline V CDR1 and CDR2: SGHTA, FQGNSA. This CDR3 has 17 residues. The V and J ends lost 5 bases and 2 bases respectively, with 19 bases between them.

The genes are TRBV5-5 and TRBJ1-1; D remains unclear. Germline-derived CDR1 and CDR2 are SGHKS and YYEKEE (reference sequence). This CDR3 is built from 15 residues. V lost 1 base and J 3 bases, leaving 13 bases between the germline ends. The CDR3 DNA follows: TGTGCCAGCAGCTTGAGTTGGGCCGGTTACACTGAAGCTTTCTTT. It is translated as CASSLSWAGYTEAFF.